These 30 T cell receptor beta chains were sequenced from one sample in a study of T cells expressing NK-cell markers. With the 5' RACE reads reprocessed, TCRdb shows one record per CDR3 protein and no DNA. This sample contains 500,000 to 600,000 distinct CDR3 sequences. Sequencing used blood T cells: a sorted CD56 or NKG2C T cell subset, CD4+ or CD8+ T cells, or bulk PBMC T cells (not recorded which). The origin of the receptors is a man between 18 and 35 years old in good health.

The CDR3 protein is CASSQGLAGSSYEQYF. This chain links TRBV5-6 with TRBJ2-7; TCRdb's D gene call, TRBD2, goes unchecked for lack of DNA. CDR3 length equals 16 residues. CDR1 and CDR2 (germline): SGHDT, YYEEEE.

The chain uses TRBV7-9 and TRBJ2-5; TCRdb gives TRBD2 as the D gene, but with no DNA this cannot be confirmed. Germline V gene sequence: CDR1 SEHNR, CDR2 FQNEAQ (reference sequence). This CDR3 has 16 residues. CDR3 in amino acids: CASSLVSGLRQETQYF.

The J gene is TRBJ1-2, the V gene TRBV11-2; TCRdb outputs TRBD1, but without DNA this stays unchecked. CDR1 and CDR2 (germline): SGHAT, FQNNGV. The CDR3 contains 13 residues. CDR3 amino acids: CASSLDRGPGYTF.

The CDR3 sequence: CASSFRGGGPTRNEQFF. This sequence joins TRBV12-3 or TRBV12-4 and TRBJ2-1; TCRdb designates TRBD1, a call that cannot be tested without DNA. CDR3 length equals 17 residues.

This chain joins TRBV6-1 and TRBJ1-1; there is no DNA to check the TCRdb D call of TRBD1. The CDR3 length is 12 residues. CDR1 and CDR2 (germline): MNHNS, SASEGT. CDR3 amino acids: CASSARQSEAFF.

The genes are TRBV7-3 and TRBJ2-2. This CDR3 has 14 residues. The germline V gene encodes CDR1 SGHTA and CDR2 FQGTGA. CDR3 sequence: CASSLNSGTGELFF.

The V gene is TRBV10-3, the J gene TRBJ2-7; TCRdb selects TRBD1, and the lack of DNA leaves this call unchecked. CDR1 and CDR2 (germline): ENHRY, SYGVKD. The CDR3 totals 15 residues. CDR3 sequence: CAISGSGGVSYEQYF.

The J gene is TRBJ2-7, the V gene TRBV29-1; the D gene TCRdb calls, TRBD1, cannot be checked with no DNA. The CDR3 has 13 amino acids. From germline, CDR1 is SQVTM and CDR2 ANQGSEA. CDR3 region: CSVPGGGLYEQYF.

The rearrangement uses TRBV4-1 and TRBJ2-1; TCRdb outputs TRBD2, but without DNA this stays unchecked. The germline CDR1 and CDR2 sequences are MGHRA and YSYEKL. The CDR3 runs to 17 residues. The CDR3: CASSQDPPSGSWNEQFF.

The CDR3 loop reads CASGWGQPYLYNEQFF. The rearrangement joins TRBV28 to TRBJ2-1; TCRdb outputs TRBD1, but without DNA this stays unchecked. Per the germline V gene, CDR1 is MDHEN and CDR2 is SYDVKM. CDR3 length: 16 amino acids.

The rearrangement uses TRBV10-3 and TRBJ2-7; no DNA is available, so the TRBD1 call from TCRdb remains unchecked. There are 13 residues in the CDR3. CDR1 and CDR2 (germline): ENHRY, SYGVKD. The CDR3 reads CAIKGGAVGEQYF.

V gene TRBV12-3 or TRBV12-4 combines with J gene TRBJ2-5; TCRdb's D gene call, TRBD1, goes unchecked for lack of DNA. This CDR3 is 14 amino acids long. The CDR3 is CASNTAGGSETQYF.

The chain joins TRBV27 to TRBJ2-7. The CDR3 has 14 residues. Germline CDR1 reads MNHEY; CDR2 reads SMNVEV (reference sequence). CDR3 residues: CASSLSHYSYEQYF.

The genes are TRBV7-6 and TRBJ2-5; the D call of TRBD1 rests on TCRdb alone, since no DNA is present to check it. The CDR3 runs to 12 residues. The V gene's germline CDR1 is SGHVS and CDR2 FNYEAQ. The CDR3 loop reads CASRRPGETQYF. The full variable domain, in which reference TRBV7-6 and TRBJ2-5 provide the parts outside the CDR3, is GAGVSQSPRYKVTKRGQDVALRCDPISGHVSLYWYRQALGQGPEFLTYFNYEAQQDKSGLPNDRFSAERPEGSISTLTIQRTEQRDSAMYRCASRRPGETQYFGPGTRLLVL.

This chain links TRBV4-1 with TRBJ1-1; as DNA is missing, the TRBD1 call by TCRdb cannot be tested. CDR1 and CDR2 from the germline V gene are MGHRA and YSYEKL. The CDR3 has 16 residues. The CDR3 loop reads CASSQENTGWDTEAFF.

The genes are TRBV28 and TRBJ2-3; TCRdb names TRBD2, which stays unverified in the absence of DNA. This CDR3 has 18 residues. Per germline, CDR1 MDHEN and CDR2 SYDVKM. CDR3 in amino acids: CASSFGAGVSGLTDTQYF.

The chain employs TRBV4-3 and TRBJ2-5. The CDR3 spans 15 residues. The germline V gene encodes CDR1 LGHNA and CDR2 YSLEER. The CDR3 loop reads CASSQDNRGSETQYF.

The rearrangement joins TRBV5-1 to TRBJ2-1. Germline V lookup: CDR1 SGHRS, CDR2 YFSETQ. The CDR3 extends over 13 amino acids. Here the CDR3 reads CASSFGGSSEQFF.

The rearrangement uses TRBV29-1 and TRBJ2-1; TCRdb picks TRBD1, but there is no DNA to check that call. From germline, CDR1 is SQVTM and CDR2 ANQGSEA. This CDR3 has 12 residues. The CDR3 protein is CSVDRAANEQFF.

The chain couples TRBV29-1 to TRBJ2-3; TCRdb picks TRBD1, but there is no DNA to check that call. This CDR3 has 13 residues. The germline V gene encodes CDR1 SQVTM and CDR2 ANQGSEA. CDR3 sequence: CSAAGTGPDTQYF.

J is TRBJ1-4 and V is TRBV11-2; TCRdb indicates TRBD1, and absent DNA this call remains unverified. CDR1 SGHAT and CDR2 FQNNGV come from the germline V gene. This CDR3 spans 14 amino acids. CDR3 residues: CASSLGGTGEKLFF.

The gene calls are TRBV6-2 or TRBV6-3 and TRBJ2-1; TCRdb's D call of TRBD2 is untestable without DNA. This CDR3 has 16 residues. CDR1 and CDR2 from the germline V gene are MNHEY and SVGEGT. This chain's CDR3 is CASSYLPGLAGDEQFF.

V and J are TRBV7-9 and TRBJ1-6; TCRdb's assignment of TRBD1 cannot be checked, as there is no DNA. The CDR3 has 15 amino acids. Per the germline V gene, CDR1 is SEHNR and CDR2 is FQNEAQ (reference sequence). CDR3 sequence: CASSLASRVNSPLHF. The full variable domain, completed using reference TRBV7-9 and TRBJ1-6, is DTGVSQNPRHKITKRGQNVTFRCDPISEHNRLYWYRQTLGQGPEFLTYFQNEAQLEKSRLLSDRFSAERPKGSFSTLEIQRTEQGDSAMYLCASSLASRVNSPLHFGNGTRLTVT.

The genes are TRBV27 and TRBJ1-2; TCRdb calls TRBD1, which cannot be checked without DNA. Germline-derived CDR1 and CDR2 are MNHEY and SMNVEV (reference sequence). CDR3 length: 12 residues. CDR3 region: CASSLQGIGYTF.

This CDR3 is CASNPFGAAGPSTDTQYF. The V gene is TRBV27, the J gene TRBJ2-3; absent DNA, TCRdb's TRBD2 call cannot be checked. CDR3 length equals 18 residues. From germline, CDR1 is MNHEY and CDR2 SMNVEV (reference sequence).

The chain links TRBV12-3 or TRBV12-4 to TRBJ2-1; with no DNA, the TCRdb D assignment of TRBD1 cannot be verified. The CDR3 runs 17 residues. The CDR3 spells CASREAGPRFPYNEQFF.

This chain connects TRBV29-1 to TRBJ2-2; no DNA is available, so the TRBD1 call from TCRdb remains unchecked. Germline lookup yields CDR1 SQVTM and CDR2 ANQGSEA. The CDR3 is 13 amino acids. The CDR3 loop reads CSVDWTGTGELFF.

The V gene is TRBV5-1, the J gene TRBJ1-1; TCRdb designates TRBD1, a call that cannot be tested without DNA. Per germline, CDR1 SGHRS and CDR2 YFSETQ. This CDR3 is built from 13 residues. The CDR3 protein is CASSPDRGQGAFF.

CDR3 protein: CSGAQGVIAKNIQYF. The genes are TRBV30 and TRBJ2-4. Germline loops: CDR1 GTSNPN, CDR2 SVGIG (reference sequence). The CDR3 spans 15 residues.

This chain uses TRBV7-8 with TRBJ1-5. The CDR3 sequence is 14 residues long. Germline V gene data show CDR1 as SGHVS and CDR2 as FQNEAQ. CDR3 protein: CASSIRTGNQPQHF.